This T cell receptor beta chain derives from a study of post-analysis software for immune sequencing data. Study overall: Both relapsing-remitting and secondary progressive multiple sclerosis featured among the disease courses, as did progressive-relapsing multiple sclerosis. The study's findings and limits: The five TRBV segments detected at higher frequency in patients than in controls included TRBV5-6, TRBV5-1 and TRBV20-1. Significantly lower normalized Chao1 diversity was seen in multiple sclerosis patients than in controls.

This clonotype was detected a few times. Its antigen is unidentified. Tagging with unique molecular identifiers was a feature of the TCR beta cDNA libraries. TCRdb passed the PCR reads through MiXCR, listing each CDR3 protein once. The repertoire includes more than 350,000 distinct CDR3 sequences, about 39% of them detected once, and 7.5% to 8.5% sits in the top ten. Germline V CDR1 and CDR2: SGHDT, YYEEEE. The CDR3 runs to 17 residues. The V and J ends lost 2 bases and 0 bases, in that order; junction bases with no gene match: 6. The chain is built from TRBV5-6 and TRBJ1-1, with 11 positions matching TRBD1. The sequencing input was blood. The receptor's source is a girl under 10 years old with multiple sclerosis. This CDR3 reads CASSLTDRGLLNTEAFF. CDR3 DNA: TGTGCCAGCAGCTTAACGGACAGGGGGCTTTTGAACACTGAAGCTTTCTTT.